This T cell receptor beta chain was captured in a study of identical twins. MiXCR, run by TCRdb on the 5' RACE reads, gives a single entry per CDR3 protein. The top ten clones hold around 9.5% of a sample with roughly 250,000 distinct CDR3 sequences, around 15% of them seen once. With V trimmed by 0 bases and J by 3 bases, 1 base remained unmatched. The CDR3 is 15 amino acids. Germline-derived CDR1 and CDR2 are SGHRS and YFSETQ. The chain couples TRBV5-1 to TRBJ2-7, with 12 bases identical to TRBD2. The specimen sequenced was memory (CD45RO+) T cells sorted from blood. The receptor was isolated from a woman under 30 in good health. The DNA for the CDR3 is TGCGCCAGCAGCTTGGCTAGCGGGGGGGTCTACGAGCAGTACTTC. Its translation is CASSLASGGVYEQYF.